These T cell receptor beta chains were read from a single sample in a study of shared clonotypes between healthy human individuals. Profiling relied on immunoSEQ multiplex PCR, and the TCRdb table lists in-frame clones only, not all of them. The sample lists millions of clones, just over 90% occurring once. The sequencing input was naive CD4+ T cells from PBMCs. These receptors all stem from a man aged 18 to 30 in good health. Some clones in this sample may be carry-over from other donors' samples. Each CDR3 is given with its conserved first and last residue. D genes are given only for firm matches. Only some rows state a clone size, as once, few, many or a class for expanded clones.

14 | TRBJ2-2 | TRBV9 | NA | NA | CASSVVALGGELFF | TGTGCCAGCAGCGTAGTAGCCCTCGGCGGGGAGCTGTTTTTT
14 | TRBJ2-1 | TRBV28 | NA | TRBD2 | CASRGTRGSNEQFF | TGTGCCAGCAGAGGGACTAGGGGGTCCAATGAGCAGTTCTTC
13 | TRBJ1-2 | TRBV2 | NA | NA | CASSVMGAAGYTF | TGTGCCAGCAGTGTAATGGGGGCGGCTGGCTACACCTTC
13 | TRBJ1-4 | TRBV30 | NA | NA | CAWGDQGEEKLFF | TGTGCCTGGGGGGACCAAGGGGAAGAAAAACTGTTTTTT
17 | TRBJ1-5 | TRBV19 | NA | NA | CASSGPQGLVLNQPQHF | TGTGCCAGTAGTGGCCCCCAAGGCCTAGTACTCAATCAGCCCCAGCATTTT
15 | TRBJ1-2 | TRBV14 | NA | NA | CASSPHRGVNYGYTF | TGTGCCAGCAGCCCCCACCGTGGGGTTAACTATGGCTACACCTTC
14 | TRBJ1-2 | TRBV5-4 | NA | NA | CASSLQTLFYGYTF | TGTGCCAGCAGCCTCCAGACACTTTTCTATGGCTACACCTTC
17 | TRBJ2-1 | TRBV27 | once | NA | CASSLSGYLAGLDEQFF | TGTGCCAGCAGTTTATCGGGCTACCTAGCAGGGTTAGATGAGCAGTTCTTC
15 | TRBJ2-7 | TRBV15 | NA | NA | CATSRGDSRTSEQYF | TGTGCCACCAGCAGAGGGGACTCAAGAACGAGCGAGCAGTACTTC
15 | TRBJ2-7 | TRBV28 | NA | TRBD2 | CASSHGLAGTYEQYF | TGTGCCAGCAGCCACGGACTAGCGGGGACCTACGAGCAGTACTTC
14 | TRBJ2-1 | TRBV11-3 | NA | NA | CASSQGWSYNEQFF | TGTGCCAGCAGCCAGGGGTGGTCCTACAATGAGCAGTTCTTC
14 | TRBJ1-2 | TRBV6-5 | NA | TRBD1 | CASSYLQGRDGYTF | TGTGCCAGCAGCTACCTACAGGGGAGGGATGGCTACACCTTC
14 | TRBJ1-4 | TRBV7-2 | NA | TRBD1 | CASSLQGAGEKLFF | TGTGCCAGCAGCCTACAGGGGGCGGGTGAAAAACTGTTTTTT
15 | TRBJ1-4 | TRBV18 | NA | TRBD1 | CASSPRTGLEEKLFF | TGTGCCAGCTCACCTCGGACAGGTTTGGAGGAAAAACTGTTTTTT
14 | TRBJ2-5 | TRBV27 | NA | TRBD1 | CASSPVAGGETQYF | TGTGCCAGCAGTCCCGTCGCAGGGGGAGAGACCCAGTACTTC
15 | TRBJ2-7 | TRBV18 | NA | NA | CASSPVAEPPYEQYF | TGTGCCAGCTCACCAGTCGCAGAACCTCCCTACGAGCAGTACTTC
15 | TRBJ2-1 | TRBV9 | NA | TRBD2 | CASSARTGGPDEQFF | TGTGCCAGCAGTGCTAGGACGGGAGGGCCGGATGAGCAGTTCTTC
14 | TRBJ2-2 | TRBV10-3 | NA | NA | CAIKGTSNTGELFF | TGTGCCATCAAGGGAACTTCGAACACCGGGGAGCTGTTTTTT
16 | TRBJ2-2 | TRBV27 | NA | NA | CASSLFQGISTGELFF | TGTGCCAGCAGCCTTTTCCAGGGAATTTCAACCGGGGAGCTGTTTTTT
13 | TRBJ2-2 | TRBV7-2 | once | NA | CASSLDPAGELFF | TGTGCCAGCAGCTTAGATCCGGCCGGGGAGCTGTTTTTT
15 | TRBJ2-3 | TRBV9 | NA | NA | CASTLGAGGTDTQYF | TGTGCCAGCACCCTAGGGGCAGGGGGCACAGATACGCAGTATTTT
16 | TRBJ1-1 | TRBV7-1 | NA | TRBD1 | CASSLTTGRMGTEAFF | TGTGCCAGCAGCTTAACGACAGGGAGGATGGGGACTGAAGCTTTCTTT
16 | TRBJ2-5 | TRBV7-2 | NA | NA | CASSLRGWGDQETQYF | TGTGCCAGCAGCTTACGAGGGTGGGGAGACCAAGAGACCCAGTACTTC
13 | TRBJ2-1 | TRBV5-1 | NA | NA | CASSTGEMNEQFF | TGCGCCAGCAGTACGGGAGAAATGAATGAGCAGTTCTTC
13 | TRBJ2-5 | TRBV6-5 | once | NA | CASSVSWGETQYF | TGTGCCAGCAGTGTATCCTGGGGAGAGACCCAGTACTTC
10 | TRBJ2-3 | TRBV29-1 | few | NA | CSVGTDTQYF | TGCAGCGTTGGGACAGATACGCAGTATTTT
16 | TRBJ2-1 | TRBV19 | NA | NA | CASTGAWGLGNNEQFF | TGTGCCAGTACGGGGGCATGGGGTCTAGGTAACAATGAGCAGTTCTTC
14 | TRBJ2-1 | TRBV11-3 | NA | NA | CASSLSGEYNEQFF | TGTGCCAGCAGCTTGTCAGGGGAGTACAATGAGCAGTTCTTC
15 | TRBJ2-1 | TRBV5-6 | NA | NA | CASSPGDYSYNEQFF | TGTGCCAGCAGTCCCGGGGATTACTCCTACAATGAGCAGTTCTTC
14 | TRBJ2-7 | TRBV2 | NA | TRBD1 | CASSDQGAGYEQYF | TGTGCCAGCAGTGACCAGGGGGCTGGGTACGAGCAGTACTTC
13 | TRBJ2-7 | TRBV30 | once | TRBD1 | CAWAQGRTYEQYF | TGTGCCTGGGCACAGGGGCGCACCTACGAGCAGTACTTC
15 | TRBJ1-2 | TRBV25-1 | NA | TRBD1 | CASSAPGTGGYGYTF | TGTGCCAGCAGTGCCCCCGGGACAGGAGGTTATGGCTACACCTTC
13 | TRBJ2-5 | TRBV9 | NA | NA | CASARERPETQYF | TGTGCCAGCGCAAGGGAAAGGCCAGAGACCCAGTACTTC
16 | TRBJ2-5 | TRBV11-3 | once | NA | CASSLDSSGIQETQYF | TGTGCCAGCAGCTTAGATTCGAGTGGGATACAAGAGACCCAGTACTTC
15 | TRBJ2-7 | TRBV19 | NA | TRBD2 | CASSIRLAGGNEQYF | TGTGCCAGTAGTATCCGACTAGCGGGAGGTAACGAGCAGTACTTC
14 | TRBJ2-2 | TRBV18 | NA | NA | CASSPPRDTGELFF | TGTGCCAGCTCACCGCCCCGGGACACCGGGGAGCTGTTTTTT
16 | TRBJ2-3 | TRBV27 | NA | TRBD2 | CASSRLAGGMGDTQYF | TGTGCCAGCAGTCGCCTAGCGGGAGGAATGGGAGATACGCAGTATTTT
16 | TRBJ2-3 | TRBV6-4 | NA | NA | CASSVPIPPSTDTQYF | TGTGCCAGCAGTGTCCCGATACCTCCAAGCACAGATACGCAGTATTTT
18 | TRBJ2-5 | TRBV11-3 | NA | TRBD1 | CASSFRGIGTELQETQYF | TGTGCCAGCAGCTTTAGGGGAATTGGGACAGAGCTACAAGAGACCCAGTACTTC
13 | TRBJ1-1 | TRBV28 | NA | NA | CAIRGRENTEAFF | TGTGCCATCAGAGGACGGGAGAACACTGAAGCTTTCTTT
20 | TRBJ2-3 | TRBV6-1 | NA | TRBD2 | CASSEARGAGGPRGTDTQYF | TGTGCCAGCAGTGAAGCGCGTGGAGCGGGAGGGCCGCGGGGCACAGATACGCAGTATTTT
14 | TRBJ2-7 | TRBV5-1 | NA | NA | CASRVTGDSYEQYF | TGCGCCAGCCGGGTGACAGGTGACTCCTACGAGCAGTACTTC
15 | TRBJ1-2 | TRBV25-1 | NA | NA | CASSEYSSAFWGYTF | TGTGCCAGCAGTGAATATAGTAGTGCCTTTTGGGGCTACACCTTC
16 | TRBJ2-2 | TRBV27 | NA | TRBD2 | CASSRKGLVESGELFF | TGTGCCAGCAGCCGTAAGGGACTAGTTGAGTCAGGGGAGCTGTTTTTT
16 | TRBJ2-2 | TRBV7-3 | NA | NA | CASSLTSGANTGELFF | TGTGCCAGCAGCTTAACTAGCGGAGCGAACACCGGGGAGCTGTTTTTT
13 | TRBJ1-2 | TRBV27 | NA | TRBD1 | CASSFDRGYGYTF | TGTGCCAGCAGTTTTGACAGGGGTTATGGCTACACCTTC
12 | TRBJ1-2 | TRBV4-2 | NA | NA | CASTQGSGGYTF | TGTGCCAGTACCCAGGGTAGCGGTGGCTACACCTTC
15 | TRBJ2-3 | TRBV13 | NA | TRBD1 | CASSPRTGSTDTQYF | TGTGCCAGCAGCCCCCGGACAGGGAGCACAGATACGCAGTATTTT
15 | TRBJ2-3 | TRBV29-1 | NA | TRBD2 | CSVEGLADSTDTQYF | TGCAGCGTTGAAGGACTAGCAGATAGCACAGATACGCAGTATTTT
14 | TRBJ2-5 | TRBV7-2 | once | NA | CASSLRTHQETQYF | TGTGCCAGCAGCCTTCGGACTCACCAAGAGACCCAGTACTTC